This TCR beta chain was captured by sequencing in a study of T-cell reconstitution after alpha-beta-depleted transplantation in children. It was with unique molecular identifiers that the TCRbeta library was prepared. Using its own MiXCR run on the PCR reads, TCRdb lists one record per CDR3 protein. The top ten clones hold under 45% of a sample with 500,000 to 750,000 distinct CDR3 sequences, over 25% of them seen once. Regarding the study as a whole: Recipient T cells and thymic progenitors that survived were the source of the high TCRbeta diversity seen at day 60 in some patients.

In regard to this clonotype: The antigen remains undetermined.

The CDR3 is made up of 16 amino acids. From germline, CDR1 is SGHVS and CDR2 FQNEAQ. V shed 3 bases, J shed 0 bases, and the junction held 5 bases outside the gene matches. This clonotype was sampled from a boy in the first two years of life with Wiskott-Aldrich syndrome, due to receive a stem cell transplant. The sample in question was PBMCs, obtained before TCRalphabeta/CD19-depleted stem cell transplant. The chain links TRBV7-8 to TRBJ2-1; the match to TRBD2 covers 7 bases. The CDR3 sequence is CASSFLAASSYNEQFF. In nucleotides, the CDR3 is TGTGCCAGCAGCTTCCTAGCGGCTAGCTCCTACAATGAGCAGTTCTTC.